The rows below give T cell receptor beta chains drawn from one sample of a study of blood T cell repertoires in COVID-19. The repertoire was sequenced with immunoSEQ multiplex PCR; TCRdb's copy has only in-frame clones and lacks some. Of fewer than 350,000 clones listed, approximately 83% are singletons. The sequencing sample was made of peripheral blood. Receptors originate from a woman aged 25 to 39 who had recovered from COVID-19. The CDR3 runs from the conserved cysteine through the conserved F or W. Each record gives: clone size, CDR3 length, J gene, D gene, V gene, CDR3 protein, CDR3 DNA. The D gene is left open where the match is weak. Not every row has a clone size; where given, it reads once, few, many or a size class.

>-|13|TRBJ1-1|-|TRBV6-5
CASRQGGNTEAFF
TGTGCCAGCAGACAAGGGGGGAACACTGAAGCTTTCTTT
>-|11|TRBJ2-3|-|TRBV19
CASSSSDTQYF
TGTGCCAGTAGTTCCTCGGATACGCAGTATTTT
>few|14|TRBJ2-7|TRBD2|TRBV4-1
CASSLAGGPYEQYF
TGCGCCAGCAGTTTAGCGGGGGGGCCCTACGAGCAGTACTTC
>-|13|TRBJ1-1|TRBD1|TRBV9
CASSPLPRGKAFF
TGTGCCAGCAGCCCATTACCCAGGGGGAAAGCTTTCTTT
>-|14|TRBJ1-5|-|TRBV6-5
CASRDQGNNQPQHF
TGTGCCAGCAGGGATCAGGGGAACAATCAGCCCCAGCATTTT
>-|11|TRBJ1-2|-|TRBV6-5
CASSLYYGYTF
TGTGCCAGCAGCCTCTACTATGGCTACACCTTC
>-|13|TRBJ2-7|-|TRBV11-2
CASSFYHAGEQYF
TGTGCCAGCAGCTTTTATCATGCCGGGGAGCAGTACTTC
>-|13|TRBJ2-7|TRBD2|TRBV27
CASSVWGGYEQYF
TGTGCCAGCAGTGTCTGGGGGGGATACGAGCAGTACTTC
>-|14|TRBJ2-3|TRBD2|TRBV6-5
CASRSGGAGDTQYF
TGTGCCAGCAGATCCGGGGGGGCGGGCGATACGCAGTATTTT
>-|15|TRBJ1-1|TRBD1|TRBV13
CASSFSTGGNTEAFF
TGTGCCAGCAGCTTTTCGACAGGGGGGAACACTGAAGCTTTCTTT
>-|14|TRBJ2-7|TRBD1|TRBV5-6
CASSFRDRGRGQYF
TGTGCCAGCAGCTTCCGGGACAGGGGGCGCGGGCAGTACTTC
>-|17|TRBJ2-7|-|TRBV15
CATSRDTGSSSSYEQYF
TGTGCCACCAGCAGAGATACGGGTTCAAGTAGCTCCTACGAGCAGTACTTC
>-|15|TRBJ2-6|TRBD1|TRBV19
CATRVGGAGANVLTF
TGTGCCACCAGGGTAGGGGGCGCTGGGGCCAACGTCCTGACTTTC
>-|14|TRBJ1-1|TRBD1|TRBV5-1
CASSRDRAGTEAFF
TGCGCCAGCAGCCGGGACAGGGCGGGAACTGAAGCTTTCTTT
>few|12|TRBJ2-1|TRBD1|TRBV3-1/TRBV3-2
CASSPGGIEQFF
TGTGCCAGCAGCCCAGGGGGCATCGAGCAGTTCTTC
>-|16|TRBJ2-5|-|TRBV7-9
CASSSEGRGESVTQYF
TGTGCCAGCAGCTCCGAGGGGCGGGGCGAATCGGTGACCCAGTACTTC
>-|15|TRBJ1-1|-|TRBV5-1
CASSPDGILNTEAFF
TGCGCCAGCAGCCCGGACGGGATCCTGAACACTGAAGCTTTCTTT
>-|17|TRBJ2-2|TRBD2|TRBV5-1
CASSFPSGNTNTGELFF
TGCGCCAGCAGCTTTCCTAGCGGGAATACGAACACCGGGGAGCTGTTTTTT
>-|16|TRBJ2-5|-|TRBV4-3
CASSQDWSSSQETQYF
TGCGCCAGCAGCCAAGACTGGTCCTCTAGCCAAGAGACCCAGTACTTC
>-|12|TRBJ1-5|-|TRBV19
CASQIGGQPQHF
TGTGCCAGTCAAATCGGGGGTCAGCCCCAGCATTTT
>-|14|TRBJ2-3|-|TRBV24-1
CATTSGIWADTQYF
TGTGCCACCACTTCAGGGATCTGGGCAGATACGCAGTATTTT